The clone carrying this T cell receptor (beta chain) was counted a few times. The antigen is not known. Healthy Caucasians, and only they, were the donors. Each CDR3 protein is one row after TCRdb ran MiXCR on the 5' RACE reads. Counted here are hundreds of thousands of distinct CDR3 sequences, over 9% occurring once; the ten biggest clones make up around 1.6%. The entry originates in a study of identical twins. General observations from the study: Whereas memory repertoires showed no such difference, abundant cord blood beta clonotypes carried fewer insertions.

After removal of 3 bases from V and 5 bases from J, the junction contained 4 bases not matched to a gene. The CDR3 loop spans 14 amino acids. The same specimen was also included in a second study, on yellow fever vaccine responses in identical twins.

V gene TRBV12-3 or TRBV12-4 combines with J gene TRBJ1-1; 9 bases are a match to TRBD1. The source is a woman aged 18-30 years in good health. Sequencing was done on a sample of PBMCs. CDR3 bases: TGTGCCAGCAGTTTGTGGGACAGGGTTACTGAAGCTTTCTTT. Translating gives CASSLWDRVTEAFF.